The present T cell receptor beta chain was sequenced within a study of shared clonotypes between healthy human individuals. Produced via immunoSEQ multiplex PCR; TCRdb's table is partial and in-frame only. The data show about 380,000 clones, just over 95% seen once. Sequences were obtained from memory CD8+ T cells sorted from blood. The sample's subset: CD45RO+ cells pooled with CCR7-negative TemRA cells. This receptor was obtained from a man aged 25 to 40 in good health.

CDR3 loop: CASSLSGRGARGMYEQYF. Here the CDR3 DNA reads TGTGCCAGCAGCTTGTCGGGGCGGGGGGCGAGAGGGATGTACGAGCAGTACTTC. The chain uses TRBV5-6 and TRBJ2-7, with 8 bases lining up with TRBD2. V lost 1 base and J lost 4; bases outside the gene matches: 16. The germline V gene has CDR1 SGHDT and CDR2 YYEEEE. This CDR3 spans 18 amino acids.